This is a list of T cell receptor beta chains from one sample in a study of patients and donors after allogeneic stem cell transplantation. TCRdb used MiXCR to reprocess the RT-PCR reads, holding one entry per CDR3 protein. The repertoire holds more than 850,000 distinct CDR3 sequences, with more than 15% as singletons. Material: blood, either unsorted or a sorted T cell fraction (not recorded which). Source of these receptors: a human donor who was either an allogeneic HSCT recipient or a stem cell or donor lymphocyte infusion donor (not recorded which). It is not recorded whose cells these are; they may come from a transplant donor. The conserved cysteine and the conserved F or W are not part of the CDR3 here.

J,V,CDR3
TRBJ2-2,TRBV3-1,ASSTRRSGELF
TRBJ2-2,TRBV20-1,SAGPGQRNTGELF
TRBJ1-6,TRBV2,ASSDRTGQLNSPLH
TRBJ2-2,TRBV4-3,ASSQDLNRGKTGELF
TRBJ2-7,TRBV12-3/TRBV12-4,ASSWGGRSTSYEQY
TRBJ1-2,TRBV29-1,STPSPYFNYGYT
TRBJ1-4,TRBV6-2/TRBV6-3,ASSSTVQNEKLF
TRBJ2-5,TRBV6-2/TRBV6-3,ASRKASEETQY
TRBJ2-7,TRBV5-1,ASSLTSGNYEQY
TRBJ1-2,TRBV9,ASSVSGTGYGYT
TRBJ2-7,TRBV7-8,ASSLPIAGGLYEQY
TRBJ1-5,TRBV6-1,ASSRGQGIQPQH
TRBJ2-5,TRBV5-1,ASSRGLRGEETQY
TRBJ1-2,TRBV20-1,SANRPGANERGYT
TRBJ1-1,TRBV12-3/TRBV12-4,ASSLTGIFTEAF
TRBJ1-2,TRBV12-3/TRBV12-4,ASSLVSRNYGYT
TRBJ1-2,TRBV7-9,VTERVWGYT
TRBJ2-5,TRBV4-1,ASSTTPLATQY
TRBJ1-5,TRBV29-1,SVEDGAGGGQPQH
TRBJ1-2,TRBV6-1,ANSPQGTFSYGYT
TRBJ2-3,TRBV24-1,ATSDSTLAGYSDTQY
TRBJ2-1,TRBV7-8,ASSFKPLLSYNEQF
TRBJ1-4,TRBV2,ASGAALEGPKRF
TRBJ1-1,TRBV27,ASSTFIGGAKLTEAF
TRBJ1-1,TRBV7-8,ASSPRVGDRSEAF
TRBJ2-5,TRBV12-3/TRBV12-4,ASSLVWAEETQY
TRBJ2-7,TRBV7-9,ASSPGASGIGEQY
TRBJ2-4,TRBV9,ASSTTTGLAKNIQY
TRBJ2-7,TRBV13,ASCDGTGLNEQY
TRBJ2-1,TRBV29-1,SVEGTGGYEQF
TRBJ2-2,TRBV6-1,ASGAANTGELF
TRBJ1-5,TRBV30,ACNLRGSNQPQH
TRBJ2-5,TRBV7-2,ASSLPVGGETQY
TRBJ2-7,TRBV15,ATSRDLQGKEQY
TRBJ2-3,TRBV7-9,ASSPSELIGWVDTQY
TRBJ2-1,TRBV11-2,ASRGVSSYNEQF
TRBJ2-1,TRBV27,ASSFSGRPSYNEQF
TRBJ2-1,TRBV27,ASSPLRASYNEQF
TRBJ1-6,TRBV5-1,ASSLRQVNSPLH
TRBJ2-3,TRBV9,ASSVDISGGLTDTQY
TRBJ2-1,TRBV10-3,AISDQGHVSNEQF
TRBJ1-5,TRBV7-9,ASSWDRGNQPQH
TRBJ1-5,TRBV6-1,ASSSRTKLNQPQH
TRBJ2-7,TRBV6-1,ASTRGTSGDSYEQY
TRBJ2-2,TRBV6-1,ASRAGDRANTGELF
TRBJ2-3,TRBV2,ASKARRPSTDTQY
TRBJ1-2,TRBV3-1,ASSQVTYGYT
TRBJ2-1,TRBV7-2,ASSEDRGAYNEQF
TRBJ2-7,TRBV5-1,ASRRGQAPYEQY
TRBJ2-7,TRBV5-1,ASSLDGRPYEQY
TRBJ1-2,TRBV5-1,ASSERGELYGYT
TRBJ2-7,TRBV20-1,SAGGSSYEQY
TRBJ1-6,TRBV10-3,AISDPDRDGSPLH
TRBJ2-1,TRBV7-9,ASSSYPEVGNEQF
TRBJ2-7,TRBV9,ASSVGNRDRVYEQY
TRBJ2-5,TRBV5-1,ASSYNRYQETQY
TRBJ1-1,TRBV4-1,ASSLWDRGLTEAF
TRBJ2-3,TRBV25-1,ASKEGGRADTQY
TRBJ2-4,TRBV5-1,ASSSGTGTLGKNIQY
TRBJ1-6,TRBV27,ASSSAASDSYNSPLH